This TCR beta chain was retrieved from a study of blood T cell repertoires in COVID-19. Across the study: Samples of COVID-19 (acute and convalescent) were obtained from the United States, Italy and Spain.

V was trimmed by 5 bases and J by 7 bases, leaving 10 bases between them. Per the germline V gene, CDR1 is SGHAT and CDR2 is FQNNGV. The CDR3 has 12 amino acids. Repertoires were generated with immunoSEQ multiplex PCR, while TCRdb's copy carries only in-frame clones and drops some. The repertoire consists of about 130,000 clones, with around 88% occurring once and the leading ten covering roughly 4.9%. The origin of this receptor is a human donor in a cohort sampled during active COVID-19. V gene TRBV11-2 combines with J gene TRBJ2-3; D is unresolved. The sequenced material came from peripheral blood. The CDR3 region has the DNA TGTGCCAGCAGCCGTGCCAGAAATACGCAGTATTTT. It is translated as CASSRARNTQYF. The full variable domain, rest sourced from reference TRBV11-2 and TRBJ2-3, is EAGVAQSPRYKIIEKRQSVAFWCNPISGHATLYWYQQILGQGPKLLIQFQNNGVVDDSQLPKDRFSAERLKGVDSTLKIQPAKLEDSAVYLCASSRARNTQYFGPGTRLTVL.